Below are 14 T cell receptor beta chains sequenced from a single sample in a study of T cell clones after liver transplantation. Data came from immunoSEQ multiplex PCR; TCRdb stores just in-frame clones and leaves some out. The sample has around 35,000 clones; approximately 96% are singletons. Sequenced material: CD8+ T cells from blood, taken 12 months after liver transplant. Receptor source: a human patient who received a liver transplant. Some T cells may have come from the graft donor.

V gene TRBV11-3 combines with J gene TRBJ2-7; D possibly corresponds to TRBD2 (5 bases). The germline V gene encodes CDR1 SGHNT and CDR2 YENEEA. Trimming removed 1 base from V and 5 bases from J, with 9 bases in between. The CDR3 sequence is 13 residues long. The chain's CDR3 is CASSLGAGDEQYF. The DNA for the CDR3 is TGTGCCAGCAGCTTAGGGGCCGGGGACGAGCAGTACTTC.

The chain links TRBV4-3 to TRBJ2-1; 10 bases agree with TRBD2. V lost 2 bases to trimming and J lost 7 bases; unmatched junction nucleotides: 8. Germline CDR1 is LGHNA and CDR2 is YSLEER. This CDR3 region has 16 residues. CDR3 amino acids: CASSQPTSGLGNEQFF. The DNA of the CDR3 is TGCGCCAGCAGCCAACCGACTAGCGGGCTAGGGAATGAGCAGTTCTTC.

The gene calls are TRBV9 and TRBJ2-3, with 11 bases lining up with TRBD2. Germline trimming cut 1 base from V and 2 bases from J; bases unmatched to any gene: 3. CDR3 length: 16 residues. Germline V CDR1 and CDR2: SGDLS, YYNGEE. The chain's CDR3 is CASSVTSGRYTDTQYF. CDR3 bases: TGTGCCAGCAGCGTAACTAGCGGGAGATACACAGATACGCAGTATTTT.

This chain links TRBV5-4 with TRBJ2-7, with D hard to call. CDR3 length: 13 residues. Trimming took 2 bases from V and 2 from J, leaving 8 bases between them. Looked up from germline, CDR1 is SGHNT and CDR2 is YYREEE (reference sequence). The DNA for the CDR3 is TGTGCCAGCAGCTTTCCAGAGGCCTACGAGCAGTACTTC. This encodes CASSFPEAYEQYF.

The chain combines TRBV19 with TRBJ2-1, with D perhaps TRBD1 or TRBD2 (5 bases each). Germline-derived CDR1 and CDR2 are LNHDA and SQIVND (reference sequence). V was cut by 0 bases and J by 0 bases, with 18 bases left in between. CDR3 length equals 19 residues. The CDR3 here is CASSIEADGADLSYNEQFF. DNA of the CDR3: TGTGCCAGTAGTATAGAGGCGGACGGGGCAGACCTCTCCTACAATGAGCAGTTCTTC.

In DNA form, the CDR3 reads TGTGCCAGCAGCCCGGGAGGGTCCGGGGAGCTGTTTTTT. This codes for CASSPGGSGELFF. The chain employs TRBV6-5 and TRBJ2-2, with TRBD2 matching over 8 bases. This CDR3 has 13 amino acids. Germline V gene data show CDR1 as MNHEY and CDR2 as SVGAGI. J was trimmed by 6 bases and V by 6 bases; bases with no gene match: 3.

This clone has only one observation. The chain couples TRBV5-1 to TRBJ1-1; D call uncertain. The CDR3 has 13 amino acids. Germline values: CDR1 SGHRS, CDR2 YFSETQ. V lost 2 bases and J lost 0, with 5 bases in between. Written as DNA, the CDR3 is TGCGCCAGCAGCTTCTCGGTGAACACTGAAGCTTTCTTT. Translating gives CASSFSVNTEAFF.

The chain is built from TRBV2 and TRBJ1-1; TRBD1 might be the D (5 bases). The germline V gene has CDR1 SNHLY and CDR2 FYNNEI. This CDR3 contains 16 residues. V was shortened by 6 bases and J by 1 base, with 18 bases between the two germline ends. DNA for the CDR3: TGTGCCAGCAGCTTTTCCGGGACTGAACGGAACACTGAAGCTTTCTTT. Protein sequence: CASSFSGTERNTEAFF.

The chain uses TRBV9 and TRBJ1-2; D may be TRBD1 (5 bases). With 0 bases removed from V and 5 bases from J, the gap between germline ends came to 14 bases. The germline V gene encodes CDR1 SGDLS and CDR2 YYNGEE. The CDR3 spans 15 residues. The chain's CDR3 is CASSVDEGISYGYTF. The CDR3 DNA is TGTGCCAGCAGCGTAGATGAGGGGATCAGTTATGGCTACACCTTC.

V and J are TRBV5-1 and TRBJ2-5, with D perhaps TRBD1 (5 bases). This CDR3 comprises 13 residues. Trimming pared 4 bases from V and 2 bases from J, leaving 9 bases between. Germline lookup yields CDR1 SGHRS and CDR2 YFSETQ. For the CDR3, the DNA is TGCGCCAGCAGCAAGAACAGGCAAGAGACCCAGTACTTC. It translates to CASSKNRQETQYF.

This clone was seen once. The chain is built from TRBV21-1 and TRBJ1-5. TRBV21-1 is a listed pseudogene. The CDR3 runs 17 residues. The CDR3 here is CASSKGVPLWGNQPQHF. For the CDR3, the DNA is TGTGCCAGCAGCAAAGGGGTACCCCTTTGGGGCAATCAGCCCCAGCATTTT.

The J gene is TRBJ2-1, the V gene TRBV29-1; D gene uncertain. Germline CDR1 SQVTM, CDR2 ANQGSEA. The CDR3 has 13 amino acids. Deletions cut 7 bases from V and 5 bases from J, with 15 bases between. The CDR3 region is CSADPRANNEQFF. Written as DNA, the CDR3 is TGCAGCGCCGATCCCCGAGCAAACAATGAGCAGTTCTTC.

This clone has a single count. V and J are TRBV25-1 and TRBJ1-1; TRBD1 matches 7 bases. Germline values: CDR1 MGHDK, CDR2 SYGVNS. The CDR3 is 14 amino acids. The V and J ends lost 7 bases and 0 bases, in that order; junction bases with no gene match: 5. In nucleotides, the CDR3 is TGTGCCAGCAATGACAGGGAAGTGAACACTGAAGCTTTCTTT. As protein: CASNDREVNTEAFF.

This clone was recorded only once. The chain joins TRBV5-6 to TRBJ1-1; 9 bases fit TRBD1. The CDR3 loop spans 14 amino acids. CDR1 SGHDT and CDR2 YYEEEE come from the germline V gene. V was clipped by 0 bases and J by 13 bases; unmatched bases: 10. The CDR3 nucleotides are TGTGCCAGCAGCTTGGAAACAGGGGGCGTGGTGGTTTTCTTT. Its protein product is CASSLETGGVVVFF.